This TCR beta chain was captured in a study of human T cells and chemical hapten exposure. With 3 bases clipped from V and 4 bases from J, the junction kept 5 bases outside the gene matches. The CDR3 spans 14 residues. Germline V gene data show CDR1 as DFQATT and CDR2 as SNEGSKA (reference sequence). Time point in this sample: patch test 1, 2 weeks after DPC sensitization. The treatment here: therapeutic diphenylcyclopropenone sensitization with weekly scalp DPC. Blood draws came before every patch-test application. What the library attached to individual cDNA molecules were unique molecular identifiers. Each CDR3 protein gets one entry after TCRdb re-called the RACE reads with MiXCR. Of 150,000 to 200,000 distinct CDR3 sequences in the sample, approximately 20% were seen once. This clonotype was counted a few times.

The chain is built from TRBV20-1 and TRBJ2-7; 11 nucleotides line up with TRBD2. The source was whole blood, collected in connection with sensitization to the hapten diphenylcyclopropenone (DPC). The sequence was collected from a woman in her fifties or sixties with alopecia areata. Some clones in this sample may be carry-over from other donors' samples. The CDR3 DNA reads as TGCAGTGCTAGGGCGACTAGCGGGGTATACGAGCAGTACTTC. This sequence encodes CSARATSGVYEQYF.